This entry concerns a single T cell receptor beta chain. The sample originates from a study of control samples from healthy donors and cancer patients. Germline V gene sequence: CDR1 MNHEY, CDR2 SVGAGI. The V end was cut by 6 bases, the J end by 6 bases, with 9 bases between. CDR3 length: 13 residues. Data came from immunoSEQ multiplex PCR; TCRdb stores just in-frame clones and leaves some out. The sample holds 150,000 to 200,000 clones, approximately 90% seen once. The sequence was collected from a man aged 25-45 years in good health. The J gene is TRBJ1-6, the V gene TRBV6-5; no clear D gene. Sequencing was done on a sample of blood. The CDR3 is CASSPEGNSPLHF. The CDR3 coding sequence is TGTGCCAGCAGCCCCGAGGGTAATTCACCCCTCCACTTT.